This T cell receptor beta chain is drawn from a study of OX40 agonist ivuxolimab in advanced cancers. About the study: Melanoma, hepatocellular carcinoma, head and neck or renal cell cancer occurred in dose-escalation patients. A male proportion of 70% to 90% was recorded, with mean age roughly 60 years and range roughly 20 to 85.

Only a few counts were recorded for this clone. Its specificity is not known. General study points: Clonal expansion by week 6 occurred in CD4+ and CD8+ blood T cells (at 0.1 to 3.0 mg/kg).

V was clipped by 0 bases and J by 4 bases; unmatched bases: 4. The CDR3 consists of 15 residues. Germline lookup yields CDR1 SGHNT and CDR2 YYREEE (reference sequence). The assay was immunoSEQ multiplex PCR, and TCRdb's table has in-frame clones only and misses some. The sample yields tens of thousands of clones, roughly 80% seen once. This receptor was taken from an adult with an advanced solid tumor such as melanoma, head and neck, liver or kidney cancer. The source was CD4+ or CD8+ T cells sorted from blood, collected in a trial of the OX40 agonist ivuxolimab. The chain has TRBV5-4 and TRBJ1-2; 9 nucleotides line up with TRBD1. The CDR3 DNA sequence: TGTGCCAGCAGCTTGGCCGGGACAGGGATCTATGGCTACACCTTC. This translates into CASSLAGTGIYGYTF.